This T cell receptor beta chain was sequenced in a study of blood T cell repertoires in COVID-19. V was pared by 5 bases and J by 0 bases, with 17 bases between. Germline assignment: CDR1 SGHDN and CDR2 FVKESK. The CDR3 totals 17 residues. Study processing details: Reference gene primer amplification in the assay estimated nucleated cell counts. The data were produced by immunoSEQ multiplex PCR, yet TCRdb's version contains in-frame clones alone and is incomplete. The V and J calls and clone size come from that table; D and trimming were worked out from the DNA. There are 250,000 to 350,000 clones in the sample; about nine tenths occur only once, and more than 9% lies in the top ten. Living in about two dozen US areas, the participants were between about 18 and 90 years of age. Clinical history as reported by participants underpinned cohort assignment. Recovered participants had two consecutive negative NP/OP PCR tests, healthcare professional clearance, or symptom resolution.

Sequencing was carried out using PBMCs or T cells enriched from blood (not recorded which). The source is a woman younger than 30 who had recovered from COVID-19. The chain links TRBV14 to TRBJ2-1, with D perhaps TRBD2 (6 bases). The CDR3 coding sequence is TGTGCCAGCAGCATCCGGCGCGGGACGCTCTCCTACAATGAGCAGTTCTTC. Translating it yields CASSIRRGTLSYNEQFF.